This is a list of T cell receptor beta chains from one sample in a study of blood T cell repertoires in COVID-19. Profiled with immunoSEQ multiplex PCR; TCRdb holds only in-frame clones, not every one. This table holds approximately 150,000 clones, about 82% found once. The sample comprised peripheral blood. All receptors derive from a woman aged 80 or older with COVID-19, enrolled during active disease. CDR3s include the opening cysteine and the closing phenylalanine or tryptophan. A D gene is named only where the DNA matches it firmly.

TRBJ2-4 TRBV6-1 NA CASSEGAIAKNIQYF
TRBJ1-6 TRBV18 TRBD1 CASSPGQANSPLHF
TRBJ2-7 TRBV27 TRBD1 CASSRSGTGGFEQYF
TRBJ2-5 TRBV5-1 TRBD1 CASSLVGTGGETQYF
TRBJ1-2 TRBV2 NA CASSKGLNYGYTF
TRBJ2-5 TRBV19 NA CASSISGTKETQYF
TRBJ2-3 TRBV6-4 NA CASSPLKGGKDTQYF
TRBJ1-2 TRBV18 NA CASSPSTGRVNRGYTF
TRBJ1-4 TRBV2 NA CASSRGLTNEKLFF
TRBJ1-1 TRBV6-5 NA CASKRQEMNTEAFF
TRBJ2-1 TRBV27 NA CASSLMLATSYNEQFF
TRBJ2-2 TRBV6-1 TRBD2 CASSDILGTSGSNTGELFF
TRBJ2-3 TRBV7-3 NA CASSLDPVIARDTQYF
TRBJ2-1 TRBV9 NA CASSLGTLGQFF
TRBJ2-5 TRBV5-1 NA CASSLAQQETQYF